This T cell receptor (beta chain) was sequenced during a study of T-cell memory formation after mild COVID-19. General study points: The second-wave clones peaking on day 37 were not confirmed as SARS-CoV-2-specific. Some clones that responded turned up in pre-infection memory, which suggests that cross-reactive memory joined in.

Each CDR3 protein gets one entry after TCRdb re-called the 5' RACE reads with MiXCR. This sample has around 320,000 distinct CDR3 sequences, with roughly an eighth found just once. This clonotype was found a few times. The antigen remains undetermined. The CDR3 spans 15 residues. The germline V gene encodes CDR1 SGDLS and CDR2 YYNGEE. V lost 0 bases and J lost 4, with 13 bases in between. This clonotype was sampled from a young man who had mild COVID-19 (a few samples of this study predate the infection). Cell type and time point are not known. The genes are TRBV9 and TRBJ1-2, with D possibly TRBD1 on 5 matching bases. The sequenced material came from PBMCs or a T cell subset sorted from them (not recorded which). The CDR3 here is CASSVAPRVGYGYTF. The CDR3 DNA reads as TGTGCCAGCAGCGTAGCCCCCAGGGTCGGCTATGGCTACACCTTC.